The rows below give T cell receptor beta chains drawn from one sample of a study of CXCR3-negative and CXCR3-positive naive CD8 T cells. TCRdb reprocessed the 5' RACE reads and stores each CDR3 protein as one record, lacking DNA. The sample table sets out 150,000 to 180,000 distinct CDR3 sequences. Source material: naive CXCR3+ CD8+ T cells from blood. These receptors originate from a human donor in good health. Some clones in this sample may be carry-over from other donors' samples. CDR3s include the opening cysteine and the closing phenylalanine or tryptophan. Each record gives: V gene, J gene, CDR3 protein.

V: TRBV7-9
J: TRBJ2-7
CDR3: CASSSPHEQYF

V: TRBV20-1
J: TRBJ1-5
CDR3: CSARDRGLSQPQHF

V: TRBV11-2
J: TRBJ1-1
CDR3: CASSVGTGGHGTEAFF

V: TRBV20-1
J: TRBJ2-7
CDR3: CSARDEGVTYEQYF

V: TRBV21-1
J: TRBJ2-7
CDR3: CASSKARQVPRDYEQYF

V: TRBV9
J: TRBJ1-1
CDR3: CASSGLQGARGSNTEAFF

V: TRBV13
J: TRBJ2-1
CDR3: CASSPTSGVYNEQFF

V: TRBV24-1
J: TRBJ2-3
CDR3: CATSDPRDSTDTQYF

V: TRBV5-6
J: TRBJ1-1
CDR3: CASSLVYLNTEAFF

V: TRBV28
J: TRBJ2-5
CDR3: CASSSVGAYRRETQYF

V: TRBV28
J: TRBJ2-3
CDR3: CASSLPGLAGGGWDTQYF

V: TRBV29-1
J: TRBJ2-5
CDR3: CSAHRANGGETQYF

V: TRBV4-2
J: TRBJ1-2
CDR3: CASSQDYAGELGYTF

V: TRBV9
J: TRBJ2-1
CDR3: CASSVTGSSYNEQFF

V: TRBV7-3
J: TRBJ2-7
CDR3: CASSSGGPGEQYF

V: TRBV12-3/TRBV12-4
J: TRBJ2-7
CDR3: CASSFGPSRYEQYF

V: TRBV15
J: TRBJ2-1
CDR3: CATSGGTRNNEQFF

V: TRBV15
J: TRBJ1-1
CDR3: CATSSRRGNTEAFF

V: TRBV4-2
J: TRBJ2-7
CDR3: CASSQDRVTRGEQYF

V: TRBV7-9
J: TRBJ2-1
CDR3: CASSPIPNEQFF

V: TRBV7-8
J: TRBJ2-1
CDR3: CASSGYWGSSYNEQFF

V: TRBV21-1
J: TRBJ2-5
CDR3: CASSKGLVFETQYF

V: TRBV7-9
J: TRBJ2-1
CDR3: CASSFLLAGGSYNEQFF

V: TRBV6-6
J: TRBJ1-5
CDR3: CASSYAGSNQPQHF

V: TRBV29-1
J: TRBJ2-7
CDR3: CSVVMGTSGPYEQYF

V: TRBV5-5
J: TRBJ2-3
CDR3: CASSIKTSGDTQYF

V: TRBV19
J: TRBJ1-4
CDR3: CASSPRDAANEKLFF

V: TRBV9
J: TRBJ2-1
CDR3: CASSPQGPASNEQFF